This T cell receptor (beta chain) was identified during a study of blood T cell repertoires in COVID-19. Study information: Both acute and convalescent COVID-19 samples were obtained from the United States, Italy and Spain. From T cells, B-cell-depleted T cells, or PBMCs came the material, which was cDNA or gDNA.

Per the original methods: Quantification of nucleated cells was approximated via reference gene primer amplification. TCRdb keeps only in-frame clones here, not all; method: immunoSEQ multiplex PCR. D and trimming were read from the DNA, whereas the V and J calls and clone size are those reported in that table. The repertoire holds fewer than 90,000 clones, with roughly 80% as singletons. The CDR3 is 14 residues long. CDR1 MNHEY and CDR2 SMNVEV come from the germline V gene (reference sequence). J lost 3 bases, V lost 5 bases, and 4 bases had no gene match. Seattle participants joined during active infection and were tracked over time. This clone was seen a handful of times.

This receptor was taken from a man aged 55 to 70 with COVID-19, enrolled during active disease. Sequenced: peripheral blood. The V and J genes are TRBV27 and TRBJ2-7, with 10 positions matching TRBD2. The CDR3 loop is CASSRLAGLYEQYF. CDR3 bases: TGTGCCAGCAGTAGACTAGCGGGCCTCTACGAGCAGTACTTC.